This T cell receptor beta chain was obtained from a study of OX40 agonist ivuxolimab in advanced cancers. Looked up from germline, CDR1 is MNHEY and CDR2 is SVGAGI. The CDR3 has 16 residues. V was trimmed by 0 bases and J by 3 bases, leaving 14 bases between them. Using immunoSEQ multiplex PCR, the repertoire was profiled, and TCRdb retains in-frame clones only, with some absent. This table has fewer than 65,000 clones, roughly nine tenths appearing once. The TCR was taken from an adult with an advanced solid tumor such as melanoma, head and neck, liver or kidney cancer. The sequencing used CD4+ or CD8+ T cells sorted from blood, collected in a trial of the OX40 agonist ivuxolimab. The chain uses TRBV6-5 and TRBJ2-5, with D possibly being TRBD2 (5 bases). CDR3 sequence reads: CASSYSRLRAEETQYF. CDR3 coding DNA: TGTGCCAGCAGTTACTCGAGATTGAGGGCTGAAGAGACCCAGTACTTC.